These 20 T cell receptor beta chains came from one sample sequenced in a study of T cells after yellow fever vaccination. Each CDR3 protein is one row after TCRdb ran MiXCR on the 5' RACE reads. The repertoire holds roughly 300,000 distinct CDR3 sequences, with 6.8% as singletons. Source: PBMCs, taken roughly 47 days after the first yellow fever vaccination. These receptors were obtained from a young man who received the YFV17D yellow fever vaccine.

This clonotype was picked up many times. This sequence joins TRBV7-3 and TRBJ2-1; D gene unclear. Germline values: CDR1 SGHTA, CDR2 FQGTGA. The CDR3 totals 12 residues. V was trimmed by 3 bases and J by 6 bases, leaving 6 bases between them. The CDR3 DNA reads as TGTGCCAGCAGCTTTCTTTTCAATGAGCAGTTCTTC. This encodes CASSFLFNEQFF.

In its sample, this clonotype was seen many times. The genes are TRBV7-2 and TRBJ2-5; D unresolved. From germline, CDR1 is SGHTA and CDR2 FQGNSA. The CDR3 length is 12 residues. The V gene lost 2 bases and the J gene lost 6 bases, with 7 bases spanning the gap. The CDR3, as DNA: TGTGCCAGCAGCTTATATGGTCAGACCCAGTACTTC. Translated: CASSLYGQTQYF. The variable domain in full, completed from reference TRBV7-2 and TRBJ2-5, reads GAGVSQSPSNKVTEKGKDVELRCDPISGHTALYWYRQSLGQGLEFLIYFQGNSAPDKSGLPSDRFSAERTGGSVSTLTIQRTQQEDSAVYLCASSLYGQTQYFGPGTRLLVL.

This clonotype was seen at least ten times. The J gene is TRBJ1-5, the V gene TRBV7-2, with 8 bases lining up with TRBD1. The CDR3 totals 14 residues. Germline loops: CDR1 SGHTA, CDR2 FQGNSA. Trimming cost V 5 bases and J 7 bases; bases outside gene matches: 7. As DNA, the CDR3 is TGTGCCAGCAGCCCTGGACAGGGTAAGCAGCCCCAGCATTTT. Protein sequence: CASSPGQGKQPQHF.

This clonotype was picked up a small number of times. The chain links TRBV27 to TRBJ1-4, with D maybe TRBD1 (5 bases). Germline CDR1 MNHEY, CDR2 SMNVEV (reference sequence). CDR3 size: 16 residues. V gave up 2 bases and J gave up 7 bases, with 17 bases separating them. In DNA form, the CDR3 reads TGTGCCAGCAGTTTAGGTTCCGGGGGGTCGGGTGAAAAACTGTTTTTT. Encoded protein: CASSLGSGGSGEKLFF.

This clonotype came up many times. The rearrangement joins TRBV12-3 or TRBV12-4 to TRBJ2-6; perhaps TRBD2 as D (6 bases). Trimming shortened V by 8 bases and J by 1 base, and 18 bases separated the two germline ends. This CDR3 contains 17 residues. Here the CDR3 reads CASGGGVRRSGANVLTF. The CDR3 DNA reads TGTGCCAGCGGCGGCGGGGTTCGGAGGTCTGGGGCCAACGTCCTGACTTTC.

This clonotype was counted only a few times. The chain is built from TRBV7-2 and TRBJ2-5; the D call may be TRBD1 or TRBD2 (5 bases each). From germline, CDR1 is SGHTA and CDR2 FQGNSA. V lost 4 bases and J 2 bases, leaving 11 bases between the germline ends. This CDR3 has 14 amino acids. CDR3 in amino acids: CASSSEWGQETQYF. In nucleotides, the CDR3 is TGTGCCAGCAGCTCAGAGTGGGGGCAAGAGACCCAGTACTTC. Full variable domain (remainder filled in from reference TRBV7-2 and TRBJ2-5): GAGVSQSPSNKVTEKGKDVELRCDPISGHTALYWYRQSLGQGLEFLIYFQGNSAPDKSGLPSDRFSAERTGGSVSTLTIQRTQQEDSAVYLCASSSEWGQETQYFGPGTRLLVL.

This clonotype has a count of ten or more. This chain uses TRBV4-1 with TRBJ2-3; possibly TRBD2 for D (6 bases). CDR1 and CDR2 (germline): MGHRA, YSYEKL. This CDR3 is 17 amino acids long. V was cut by 5 bases and J by 2 bases, with 20 bases left in between. The CDR3 DNA reads as TGCGCCAGCAGCTACTTCTCCGGGGGTAGTTACACAGATACGCAGTATTTT. Translating gives CASSYFSGGSYTDTQYF.

This clonotype has a count of ten or more. The chain is built from TRBV7-9 and TRBJ2-1; the D gene is possibly TRBD1 (6 bases). The length of the CDR3 is 15 residues. Germline lookup yields CDR1 SEHNR and CDR2 FQNEAQ (reference sequence). The V end was cut by 5 bases, the J end by 3 bases, with 14 bases between. The CDR3, as DNA: TGTGCCAGCAGCCCGCCGGGGACAAACTACAATGAGCAGTTCTTC. It yields the protein CASSPPGTNYNEQFF. Supplemented by reference TRBV7-9 and TRBJ2-1, the full variable domain reads DTGVSQNPRHKITKRGQNVTFRCDPISEHNRLYWYRQTLGQGPEFLTYFQNEAQLEKSRLLSDRFSAERPKGSFSTLEIQRTEQGDSAMYLCASSPPGTNYNEQFFGPGTRLTVL.

Only a few counts were recorded for this clonotype. The chain employs TRBV5-1 and TRBJ1-5; a weak D match, TRBD1 (5 bases). CDR1 and CDR2 from the germline V gene are SGHRS and YFSETQ. The germline V and J ends were trimmed by 0 bases and 4 bases, with 8 bases remaining between them. The length of the CDR3 is 14 residues. The CDR3 loop reads CASSLGTPNQPQHF. The CDR3 DNA is TGCGCCAGCAGCTTGGGGACACCAAATCAGCCCCAGCATTTT.

This clonotype occurred many times. The chain links TRBV29-1 to TRBJ1-5; 7 bases are a match to TRBD1. The CDR3 is made up of 14 amino acids. The ends lost 3 bases at V and 0 bases at J; junction bases unmatched: 2. CDR1 is SQVTM, CDR2 ANQGSEA, per germline. The CDR3 DNA is TGCAGCGTTGAGGGACAGTTTAGCAATCAGCCCCAGCATTTT. It specifies CSVEGQFSNQPQHF.

The rearrangement uses TRBV7-8 and TRBJ2-6; no clear D. The CDR3 runs 18 residues. Deletions cut 1 base from V and 3 bases from J, with 16 bases between. The germline CDR1 and CDR2 sequences are SGHVS and FQNEAQ. CDR3 coding DNA: TGTGCCAGCAGCTTAGGTAGGGCTGCTCAGGTTGGGGCCAACGTCCTGACTTTC. Protein product: CASSLGRAAQVGANVLTF. The full variable domain, its missing parts supplied by reference TRBV7-8 and TRBJ2-6, is GAGVSQSPRYKVAKRGQDVALRCDPISGHVSLFWYQQALGQGPEFLTYFQNEAQLDKSGLPSDRFFAERPEGSVSTLKIQRTQQEDSAVYLCASSLGRAAQVGANVLTFGAGSRLTVL.

This clonotype showed up many times. The V call is TRBV12-3 or TRBV12-4, the J call TRBJ2-3; D gene uncertain. The length of the CDR3 is 14 residues. With 8 bases removed from V and 0 bases from J, the gap between germline ends came to 12 bases. CDR3 nucleotides: TGTGCCAGCCGCACCCTGGAAAGCACAGATACGCAGTATTTT. It encodes CASRTLESTDTQYF.

This clonotype was found many times. The chain has TRBV7-8 and TRBJ2-5, with TRBD2 as a possible D gene (5 bases). The CDR3 totals 14 residues. V gave up 3 bases and J gave up 2 bases, with 10 bases separating them. Germline loops: CDR1 SGHVS, CDR2 FQNEAQ. In nucleotides, the CDR3 is TGTGCCAGCAGCTTTGGTGGGGAGCAAGAGACCCAGTACTTC. Translating gives CASSFGGEQETQYF.

This clonotype was seen more than once but under ten times. This chain joins TRBV4-3 and TRBJ1-1; 8 nucleotides match TRBD1. V shed 3 bases and J 3 bases; nucleotides not matched to a gene: 12. Germline loops: CDR1 LGHNA, CDR2 YSLEER. CDR3 size: 17 residues. CDR3 amino acids: CASSHSPGAGGDTEAFF. The CDR3 coding sequence is TGCGCCAGCAGCCACTCCCCCGGGGCAGGGGGCGACACTGAAGCTTTCTTT.

V and J are TRBV18 and TRBJ2-3; possibly TRBD1 for D (6 bases). V lost 6 bases, J lost 0 bases, and 16 bases lay in between. Germline CDR1 is KGHSH and CDR2 is LQKENI. The CDR3 is made up of 16 amino acids. CDR3 DNA: TGTGCCAGCTCTCCTCCGGGACACGGGAGCACAGATACGCAGTATTTT. Translating gives CASSPPGHGSTDTQYF. The full variable domain, rest sourced from reference TRBV18 and TRBJ2-3, is NAGVMQNPRHLVRRRGQEARLRCSPMKGHSHVYWYRQLPEEGLKFMVYLQKENIIDESGMPKERFSAEFPKEGPSILRIQQVVRGDSAAYFCASSPPGHGSTDTQYFGPGTRLTVL.

The CDR3 is CASSQKDRGNQPQHF. DNA of the CDR3: TGCGCCAGCAGCCAGAAGGACAGGGGAAATCAGCCCCAGCATTTT. This sequence joins TRBV4-1 and TRBJ1-5; 9 nucleotides align to TRBD1. The CDR3 extends over 15 amino acids. V dropped 3 bases and J dropped 4; count of bases not matched to a gene: 4. Germline CDR1 reads MGHRA; CDR2 reads YSYEKL.

V usage is TRBV19 and J usage is TRBJ1-5; a possible D gene is TRBD1 (6 bases). This CDR3 region has 15 residues. V was trimmed by 3 bases and J by 6 bases, leaving 15 bases between them. Germline-derived CDR1 and CDR2 are LNHDA and SQIVND (reference sequence). Here the CDR3 DNA reads TGTGCCAGTAGTATTCTGTCGGGGGCGGGTCAGCCCCAGCATTTT. This sequence encodes CASSILSGAGQPQHF. Filled out from reference TRBV19 and TRBJ1-5, the complete variable domain reads DGGITQSPKYLFRKEGQNVTLSCEQNLNHDAMYWYRQDPGQGLRLIYYSQIVNDFQKGDIAEGYSVSREKKESFPLTVTSAQKNPTAFYLCASSILSGAGQPQHFGDGTRLSIL.

In this sample, this clonotype turned up many times. CDR3 amino acids: CSAGDSPYGYTF. CDR3 nucleotides: TGCAGTGCTGGCGACAGCCCTTATGGCTACACCTTC. The chain uses TRBV20-1 and TRBJ1-2; maybe TRBD1 (5 bases). V was cut by 5 bases and J by 5 bases, with 12 bases left in between. Germline V CDR1 and CDR2: DFQATT, SNEGSKA (reference sequence). The CDR3 totals 12 residues.

In this sample, this clonotype turned up a few times. As DNA, the CDR3 is TGTGCCAGCTGCTCAGGGACTAATAATTCACCCCTCCACTTT. It yields the protein CASCSGTNNSPLHF. The chain has TRBV7-2 and TRBJ1-6; TRBD1 might be the D (5 bases). V was shortened by 8 bases and J by 5 bases, with 13 bases between the two germline ends. Germline CDR1 is SGHTA and CDR2 is FQGNSA. The length of the CDR3 is 14 residues.

This clonotype showed up just once. This chain connects TRBV20-1 to TRBJ2-5; no clear D gene. The length of the CDR3 is 13 residues. Trimming cost V 0 bases and J 2 bases, with 7 bases left between them. In germline, CDR1 is DFQATT, CDR2 SNEGSKA (reference sequence). The chain's CDR3 is CSARDSLQETQYF. DNA for the CDR3: TGCAGTGCTAGAGATTCTCTTCAAGAGACCCAGTACTTC.